The 19 T cell receptor beta chains below were found in one sample sequenced in a study of vaccination and CD4 T cells after COVID-19. Their specific antigens are unknown. Treatment meaning: 10-day PBMC culture with coronavirus spike peptide pools or control peptides (ViraFEST assay). Sequencing of DNA taken from cultured CD4+ T cells relied on the Oncomine TCR Beta short-read assay. TCRdb called the PCR reads again in MiXCR, with one record for every CDR3 protein. The sample gives around 15,000 distinct CDR3 sequences, about 42% of which show up once; 20% to 25% is in the top ten. Source material: cultured CD4+ T cells from blood. These receptors were collected from a human donor with COVID-19.

The chain couples TRBV20-1 to TRBJ2-7; D possibly corresponds to TRBD2 (7 bases). CDR1 DFQATT and CDR2 SNEGSKA come from the germline V gene (reference sequence). Trimming took off 3 bases at V and 6 bases at J, with 15 bases between the two ends. The CDR3 consists of 13 residues. In DNA form, the CDR3 reads TGCAGTGCTAGTGGCGGGGGCCCGTCCGAGCAGTACTTC. Amino acid sequence: CSASGGGPSEQYF.

This clonotype turned up a few times. The chain carries TRBV24-1 and TRBJ2-7; 7 bases agree with TRBD1. Germline V gene sequence: CDR1 KGHDR, CDR2 SFDVKD. After removal of 6 bases from V and 5 bases from J, the junction contained 9 bases not matched to a gene. This CDR3 contains 14 residues. This chain's CDR3 is CATSRAGGNHEQYF. The CDR3 nucleotides read TGTGCCACCAGTAGGGCAGGGGGTAATCACGAGCAGTACTTC.

This clonotype has a handful of counts. V is TRBV20-1 and J is TRBJ2-5; D is ambiguous. From germline, CDR1 is DFQATT and CDR2 SNEGSKA (reference sequence). V lost 0 bases to trimming and J lost 1 base, with 0 bases between them. This CDR3 spans 11 amino acids. CDR3 sequence reads: CSARDQETQYF. The CDR3 nucleotides are TGCAGTGCTAGAGACCAAGAGACCCAGTACTTC.

This clonotype turned up a few times. The rearrangement joins TRBV7-9 to TRBJ2-7, with TRBD1 identical over 8 bases. Unmatched junction bases numbered 7, after V lost 4 bases and J lost 5 bases. The germline V gene has CDR1 SEHNR and CDR2 FQNEAQ (reference sequence). The CDR3 has 14 amino acids. CDR3 nucleotide sequence: TGTGCCAGCAGCTCGCGACAGGGGAACAACGAGCAGTACTTC. It specifies CASSSRQGNNEQYF.

The CDR3 protein is CSARGVSSETQYF. CDR3 sequence (DNA): TGCAGTGCTAGAGGGGTTAGTAGCGAGACCCAGTACTTC. The genes are TRBV20-1 and TRBJ2-5; no firm D call. With 1 base removed from V and 5 bases from J, the gap between germline ends came to 11 bases. Germline V gives CDR1 DFQATT, CDR2 SNEGSKA (reference sequence). The CDR3 consists of 13 residues.

This clonotype showed up just a few times. This chain connects TRBV2 to TRBJ1-2; 9 nucleotides agree with TRBD1. Germline CDR1 SNHLY, CDR2 FYNNEI. The J segment lost 4 bases and the V segment lost 6 bases, leaving 6 bases of the junction unmatched. The CDR3 runs 14 residues. The CDR3 DNA reads TGTGCCAGCAGGGTGGACAGGGGATCCTATGGCTACACCTTC. Its protein is CASRVDRGSYGYTF.

The chain's CDR3 is CSATKGTPYEQYF. CDR3 nucleotides: TGCAGTGCTACCAAAGGGACCCCCTACGAGCAGTACTTC. V usage is TRBV20-1 and J usage is TRBJ2-7; either TRBD1 or TRBD2 may fit D (5 bases each). V was cut by 4 bases and J by 2 bases, with 12 bases left in between. Germline assignment: CDR1 DFQATT and CDR2 SNEGSKA (reference sequence). This CDR3 has 13 residues.

In this sample, this clonotype turned up a few times. J is TRBJ1-2 and V is TRBV30; tentatively, D is TRBD1 (5 bases). V was cut by 0 bases and J by 8 bases, with 13 bases left in between. CDR3 length equals 13 residues. Germline V CDR1 and CDR2: GTSNPN, SVGIG (reference sequence). The CDR3 bases are TGTGCCTGGAGTGTACGGCAGGGAGAAGGCTACACCTTC. It is translated as CAWSVRQGEGYTF.

This clonotype was counted between two and nine times. The chain carries TRBV6-5 and TRBJ1-1; D is uncertain. The germline V gene encodes CDR1 MNHEY and CDR2 SVGAGI. Trimming stripped 2 bases from V and 1 base from J, with 8 bases between. The CDR3 contains 14 residues. The CDR3 coding sequence is TGTGCCAGCAGTTACAAGGCCAAGAACACTGAAGCTTTCTTT. The encoded protein is CASSYKAKNTEAFF.

The rearrangement joins TRBV24-1 to TRBJ2-3; 11 nucleotides line up with TRBD2. Germline trimming cut 3 bases from V and 6 bases from J; bases unmatched to any gene: 1. Germline CDR1 is KGHDR and CDR2 is SFDVKD. This CDR3 contains 14 residues. CDR3 residues: CATSDTSGSDTQYF. The CDR3 DNA sequence: TGTGCCACCAGTGATACTAGCGGGAGCGATACGCAGTATTTT.

This clonotype was observed a few times. The rearrangement links TRBV7-8 to TRBJ1-2, with 7 bases fitting TRBD1. J gave up 5 bases and V 5 bases, and 5 bases lay outside the gene matches. The CDR3 runs to 13 residues. Germline V gives CDR1 SGHVS, CDR2 FQNEAQ. The CDR3 loop reads CASSATTGYGYTF. DNA of the CDR3: TGTGCCAGCAGCGCGACGACAGGGTATGGCTACACCTTC. Full variable domain (outside the CDR3, taken from reference TRBV7-8 and TRBJ1-2): GAGVSQSPRYKVAKRGQDVALRCDPISGHVSLFWYQQALGQGPEFLTYFQNEAQLDKSGLPSDRFFAERPEGSVSTLKIQRTQQEDSAVYLCASSATTGYGYTFGSGTRLTVV.

This CDR3 is CASSEAGRGQPQHF. CDR3 coding DNA: TGTGCCAGCAGTGAGGCGGGGAGGGGTCAGCCCCAGCATTTT. The chain recombines TRBV6-1 with TRBJ1-5; possible D gene TRBD1, 5 bases. Germline lookup yields CDR1 MNHNS and CDR2 SASEGT. There are 14 residues in the CDR3. V was cut by 3 bases and J by 6 bases, with 12 bases left in between.

The chain links TRBV20-1 to TRBJ1-5; TRBD1 matches 7 bases. CDR3 length equals 16 residues. Trimming took 0 bases from V and 2 from J; bases not matched to a gene: 7. The germline CDR1 and CDR2 sequences are DFQATT and SNEGSKA (reference sequence). CDR3 amino acids: CSARDQGVRGNQPQHF. The CDR3 coding sequence is TGCAGTGCTAGAGATCAGGGGGTGCGTGGCAATCAGCCCCAGCATTTT.

The gene calls are TRBV19 and TRBJ2-1; 9 bases are shared with TRBD2. CDR1 is LNHDA and CDR2 is SQIVND in the germline V gene (reference sequence). Losses at the gene ends were 4 bases for V and 9 bases for J; bases not matched to a gene: 10. The CDR3 consists of 15 residues. CDR3 coding DNA: TGTGCCAGTAGTACGAGCGGGGGGCGAGATAGTGAGCAGTTCTTC. It codes for CASSTSGGRDSEQFF.

The chain employs TRBV19 and TRBJ2-1; TRBD1 agrees at 7 bases. The CDR3 is made up of 14 amino acids. Germline assignment: CDR1 LNHDA and CDR2 SQIVND (reference sequence). V lost 6 bases and J lost 10; bases outside the gene matches: 12. In DNA form, the CDR3 reads TGTGCCAGTAGCTTGGGACAGTTACTAGGGGAGCAGTTCTTC. Translated: CASSLGQLLGEQFF.

As to this clonotype: One end of the junction is discordant with germline, which a read error may explain. J is TRBJ2-7 and V is TRBV12-3 or TRBV12-4, with D perhaps matching TRBD1 (5 bases). CDR3 length equals 13 residues. The CDR3 DNA is TGTGCCAGCAGCTTAGACAGATCCTACGAGCAGTACTTC. Its translation is CASSLDRSYEQYF.

This clonotype was recorded a few times. The V call is TRBV27, the J call TRBJ1-2, with D maybe TRBD1 (6 bases). This CDR3 is 17 amino acids long. Per the germline V gene, CDR1 is MNHEY and CDR2 is SMNVEV (reference sequence). The V end was cut by 1 base, the J end by 8 bases, with 23 bases between. CDR3 loop: CASSLYRTVGGERGYTF. CDR3 bases: TGTGCCAGCAGTTTATATCGGACAGTTGGGGGCGAGAGGGGCTACACCTTC.

This clonotype was found a few times. The chain combines TRBV6-1 with TRBJ1-6; D may be TRBD1 (5 bases). The CDR3 is made up of 14 amino acids. V lost 5 bases, J lost 7 bases, and 12 bases lay in between. Germline V gene sequence: CDR1 MNHNS, CDR2 SASEGT. CDR3 DNA: TGTGCCAGCAGTCCCGGGGCAGTCAATTCACCCCTCCACTTT. Its protein is CASSPGAVNSPLHF.

This clonotype was found once. The chain employs TRBV28 and TRBJ1-2; 8 bases map to TRBD1. Germline V gives CDR1 MDHEN, CDR2 SYDVKM. V shed 10 bases and J 1 base; nucleotides not matched to a gene: 2. This CDR3 is built from 12 residues. In DNA, the CDR3 is TGTGCCACTGGACAGGGTAACTATGGCTACACCTTC. It yields the protein CATGQGNYGYTF.